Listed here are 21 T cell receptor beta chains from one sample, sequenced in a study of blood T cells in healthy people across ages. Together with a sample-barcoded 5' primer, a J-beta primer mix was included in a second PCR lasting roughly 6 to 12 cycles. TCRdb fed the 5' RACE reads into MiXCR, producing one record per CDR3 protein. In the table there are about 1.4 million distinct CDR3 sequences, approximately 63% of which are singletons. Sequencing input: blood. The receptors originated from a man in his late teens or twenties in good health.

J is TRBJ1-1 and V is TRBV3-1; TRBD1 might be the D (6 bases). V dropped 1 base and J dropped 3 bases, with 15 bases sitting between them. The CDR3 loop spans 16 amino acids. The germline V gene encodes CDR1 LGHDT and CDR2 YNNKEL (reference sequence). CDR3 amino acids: CASSQATGHSYTEAFF. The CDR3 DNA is TGTGCCAGCAGCCAAGCCACGGGACACTCCTACACTGAAGCTTTCTTT.

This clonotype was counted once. CDR3 loop: CASSYRTRGAEAFF. CDR3 nucleotides: TGTGCCAGCAGTTACCGGACGAGAGGGGCTGAAGCTTTCTTT. The chain couples TRBV6-5 to TRBJ1-1, with D possibly TRBD1 on 5 matching bases. This CDR3 is 14 amino acids long. The V end lost 2 bases, the J end lost 6 bases, and 13 bases lay between the germline ends. CDR1 is MNHEY and CDR2 is SVGAGI in the germline V gene.

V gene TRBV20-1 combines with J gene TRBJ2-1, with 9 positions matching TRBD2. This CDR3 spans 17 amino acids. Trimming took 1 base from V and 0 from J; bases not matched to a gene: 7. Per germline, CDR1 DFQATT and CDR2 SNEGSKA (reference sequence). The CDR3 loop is CSARGTSARISYNEQFF. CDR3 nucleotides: TGCAGTGCTAGAGGGACTAGCGCGCGAATCTCCTACAATGAGCAGTTCTTC.

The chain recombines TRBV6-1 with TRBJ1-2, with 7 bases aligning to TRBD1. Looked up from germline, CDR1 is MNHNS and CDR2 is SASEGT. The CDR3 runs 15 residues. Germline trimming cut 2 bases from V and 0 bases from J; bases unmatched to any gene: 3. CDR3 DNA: TGTGCCAGCAGTGAAATGAGGGGGCCTAACTATGGCTACACCTTC. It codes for CASSEMRGPNYGYTF.

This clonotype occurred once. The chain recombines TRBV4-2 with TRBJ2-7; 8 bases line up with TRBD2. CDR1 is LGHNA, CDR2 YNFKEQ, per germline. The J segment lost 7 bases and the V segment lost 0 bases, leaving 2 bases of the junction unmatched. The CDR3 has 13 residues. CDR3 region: CASSQEPGGEQYF. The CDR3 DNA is TGTGCCAGCAGCCAAGAGCCGGGGGGGGAGCAGTACTTC.

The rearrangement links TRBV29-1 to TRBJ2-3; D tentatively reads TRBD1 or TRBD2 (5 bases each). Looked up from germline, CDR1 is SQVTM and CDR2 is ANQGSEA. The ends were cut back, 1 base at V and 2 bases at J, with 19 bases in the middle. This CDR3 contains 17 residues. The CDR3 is CSVEARAPRDLTDTQYF. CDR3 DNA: TGCAGCGTTGAAGCTAGGGCTCCTAGGGACCTCACAGATACGCAGTATTTT.

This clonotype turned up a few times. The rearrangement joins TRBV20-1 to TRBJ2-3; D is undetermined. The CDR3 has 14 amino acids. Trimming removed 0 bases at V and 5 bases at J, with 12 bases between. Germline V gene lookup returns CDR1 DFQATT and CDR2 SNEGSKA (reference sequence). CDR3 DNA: TGCAGTGCTAGAGATGGAAACCTTGGAGATACGCAGTATTTT. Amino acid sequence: CSARDGNLGDTQYF.

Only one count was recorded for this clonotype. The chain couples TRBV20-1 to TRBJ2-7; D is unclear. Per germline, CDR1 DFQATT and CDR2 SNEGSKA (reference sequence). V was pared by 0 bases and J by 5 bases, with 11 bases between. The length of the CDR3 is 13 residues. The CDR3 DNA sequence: TGCAGTGCTAGAGAGGTGAATCTAGACGAGCAGTACTTC. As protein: CSAREVNLDEQYF.

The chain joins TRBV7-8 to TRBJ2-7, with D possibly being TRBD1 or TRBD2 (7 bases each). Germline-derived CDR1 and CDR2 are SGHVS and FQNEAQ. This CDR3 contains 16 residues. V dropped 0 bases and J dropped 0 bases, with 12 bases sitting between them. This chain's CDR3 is CASSLAQGRVSYEQYF. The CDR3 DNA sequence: TGTGCCAGCAGCTTAGCACAGGGGAGGGTCTCCTACGAGCAGTACTTC.

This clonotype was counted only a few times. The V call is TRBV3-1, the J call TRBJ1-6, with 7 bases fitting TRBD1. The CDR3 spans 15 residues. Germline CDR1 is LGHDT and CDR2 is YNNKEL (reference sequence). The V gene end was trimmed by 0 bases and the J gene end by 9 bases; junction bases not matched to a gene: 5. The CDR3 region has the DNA TGTGCCAGCAGCCAAGAGGACAGGCGGGGTTCACCCCTCCACTTT. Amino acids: CASSQEDRRGSPLHF.

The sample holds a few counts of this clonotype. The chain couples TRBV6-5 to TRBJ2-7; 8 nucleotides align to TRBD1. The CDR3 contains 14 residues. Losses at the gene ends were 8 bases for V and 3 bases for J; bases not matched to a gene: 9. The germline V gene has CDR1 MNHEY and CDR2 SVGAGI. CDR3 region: CASGLRQGIYEQYF. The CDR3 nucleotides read TGTGCCAGCGGCTTACGACAGGGGATCTACGAGCAGTACTTC.

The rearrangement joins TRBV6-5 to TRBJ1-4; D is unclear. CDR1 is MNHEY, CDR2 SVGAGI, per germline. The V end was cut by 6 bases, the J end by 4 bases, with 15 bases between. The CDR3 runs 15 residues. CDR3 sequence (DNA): TGTGCCAGCAGGCCCGGCGATATTATTAATGAAAAACTGTTTTTT. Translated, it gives CASRPGDIINEKLFF.

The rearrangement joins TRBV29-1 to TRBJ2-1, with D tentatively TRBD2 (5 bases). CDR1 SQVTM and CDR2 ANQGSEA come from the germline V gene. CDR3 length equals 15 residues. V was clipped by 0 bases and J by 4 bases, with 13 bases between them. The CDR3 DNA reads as TGCAGCGTTGAAGACGGAGAGGGCGGATACAATGAGCAGTTCTTC. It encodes CSVEDGEGGYNEQFF.

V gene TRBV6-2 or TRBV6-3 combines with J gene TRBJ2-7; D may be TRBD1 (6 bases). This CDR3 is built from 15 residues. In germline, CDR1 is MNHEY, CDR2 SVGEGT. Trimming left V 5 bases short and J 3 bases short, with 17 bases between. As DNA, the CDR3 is TGTGCCAGCAGTCTAATAGACAGGAGCTACTACGAGCAGTACTTC. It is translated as CASSLIDRSYYEQYF.

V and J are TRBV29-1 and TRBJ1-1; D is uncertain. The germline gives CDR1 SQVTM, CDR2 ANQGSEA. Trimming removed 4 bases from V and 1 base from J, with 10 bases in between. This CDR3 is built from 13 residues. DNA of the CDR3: TGCAGCGTTGGGGCAGAAGGGAACACTGAAGCTTTCTTT. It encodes CSVGAEGNTEAFF.

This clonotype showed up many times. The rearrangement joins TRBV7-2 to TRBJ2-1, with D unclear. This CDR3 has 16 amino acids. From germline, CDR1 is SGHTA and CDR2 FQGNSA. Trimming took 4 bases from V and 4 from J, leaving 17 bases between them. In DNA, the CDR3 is TGTGCCAGCAGCTCCCACGCTGAACTTCGATACAATGAGCAGTTCTTC. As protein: CASSSHAELRYNEQFF.

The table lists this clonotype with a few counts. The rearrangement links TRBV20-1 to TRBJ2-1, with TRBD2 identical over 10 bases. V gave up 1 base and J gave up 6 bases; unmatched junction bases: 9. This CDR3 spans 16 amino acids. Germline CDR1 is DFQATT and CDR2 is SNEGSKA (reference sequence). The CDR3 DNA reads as TGCAGTGCTAGAGGAGGGCTAGCGGGAGAGGGCAATGAGCAGTTCTTC. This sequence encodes CSARGGLAGEGNEQFF.

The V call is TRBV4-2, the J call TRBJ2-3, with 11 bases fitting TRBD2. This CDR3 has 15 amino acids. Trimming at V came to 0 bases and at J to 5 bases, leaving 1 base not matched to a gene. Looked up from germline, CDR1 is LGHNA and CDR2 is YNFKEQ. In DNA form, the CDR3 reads TGTGCCAGCAGCCAAGAACTAGCGGGGGAAGATACGCAGTATTTT. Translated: CASSQELAGEDTQYF.

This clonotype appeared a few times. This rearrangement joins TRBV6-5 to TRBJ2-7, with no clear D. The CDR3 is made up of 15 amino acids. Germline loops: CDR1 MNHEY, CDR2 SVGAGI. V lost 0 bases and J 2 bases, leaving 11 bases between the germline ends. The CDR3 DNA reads TGTGCCAGCAGTTACTCGGCGAGCAGACCCTACGAGCAGTACTTC. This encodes CASSYSASRPYEQYF.

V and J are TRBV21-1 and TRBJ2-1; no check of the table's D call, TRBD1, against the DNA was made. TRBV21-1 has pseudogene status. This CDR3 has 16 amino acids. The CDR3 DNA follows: TGTGCCAGCAGCTTCACCCGAGGGGGAATGGGGAATGAGCAGTTCTTC. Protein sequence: CASSFTRGGMGNEQFF.

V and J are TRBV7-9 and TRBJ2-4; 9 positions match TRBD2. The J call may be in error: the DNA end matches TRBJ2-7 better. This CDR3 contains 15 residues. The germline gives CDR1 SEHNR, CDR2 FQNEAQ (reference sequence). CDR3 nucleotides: TGTGCCAGCAGCCCGGCGGGGGGGTTATACTACGAGCAGTACTTC. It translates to CASSPAGGLYYEQYF.